This passage covers 30 T cell receptor beta chains from one sample sequenced in a study of shared clonotypes between healthy human individuals. Using immunoSEQ multiplex PCR, the repertoire was profiled, and TCRdb retains in-frame clones only, with some absent. The table has fewer than 650,000 clones, 76% seen once; the top ten hold approximately 13%. What was sequenced was PBMCs. These receptors all stem from a woman aged 40 to 55 in good health. Some clones in this sample may be carry-over from other donors' samples.

Of note for this clone: The sample holds other DNA sequences that translate to the same CDR3. The V gene is TRBV30, the J gene TRBJ2-2, with 9 bases matching TRBD1. The CDR3 consists of 15 residues. V was pared by 2 bases and J by 4 bases, with 5 bases of the junction left unmatched. Germline CDR1 GTSNPN, CDR2 SVGIG (reference sequence). The CDR3 DNA follows: TGTGCCTGGAGTTTCCGGGACAGGGTCACCGGGGAGCTGTTTTTT. It encodes CAWSFRDRVTGELFF.

Comments on this clone: It differs at one base from a far larger clone, so likely a read error. The chain links TRBV6-4 to TRBJ1-1; D not resolved. The ends were cut back, 5 bases at V and 1 base at J, with 8 bases in the middle. CDR1 is MRHNA and CDR2 is SNTAGT in the germline V gene. There are 13 residues in the CDR3. CDR3: CASSPAENTEAFF. The CDR3 DNA is TGTGCCAGCAGTCCCGCAGAGAACACTGAAGCTTTCTTT.

This clone was detected only once. The genes are TRBV18 and TRBJ1-2; possibly TRBD1 for D (6 bases). The CDR3 is made up of 14 amino acids. The germline V gene encodes CDR1 KGHSH and CDR2 LQKENI. Trimming shortened V by 8 bases and J by 4 bases, and 17 bases separated the two germline ends. The CDR3 here is CASIDPGGFYGYTF. CDR3 DNA sequence: TGTGCCAGCATCGATCCGGGGGGCTTCTATGGCTACACCTTC.

Comment on this clone: One end of the junction is discordant with germline, which a read error may explain. The J gene is TRBJ2-7, the V gene TRBV7-8; unclear D gene. The CDR3 loop spans 15 amino acids. Germline lookup yields CDR1 SGHVS and CDR2 FQNEAQ. Here the CDR3 reads CASSLLRYSPYGQYF. The CDR3 nucleotides are TGTGCCAGCAGTCTCCTCCGCTACTCACCCTACGGGCAGTACTTC.

The chain combines TRBV27 with TRBJ2-1; 9 bases match TRBD2. Germline CDR1 is MNHEY and CDR2 is SMNVEV (reference sequence). The V segment lost 5 bases and the J segment 13 bases; nucleotides outside the gene matches: 9. The CDR3 is 13 amino acids. The CDR3 DNA reads TGTGCCAGCAGTACTACCTTTAGCGGGGGACAGTTCTTC. This encodes CASSTTFSGGQFF.

The DNA of the CDR3 is TGTGCCAGCAGCTCTGGCGGGACAGTGGGGAATGGCTACACCTTC. It specifies CASSSGGTVGNGYTF. V usage is TRBV5-5 and J usage is TRBJ1-2; 7 nucleotides align to TRBD1. V lost 3 bases, J lost 6 bases, and 11 bases stayed unmatched. This CDR3 is 15 amino acids long. CDR1 and CDR2 (germline): SGHKS, YYEKEE (reference sequence).

As DNA, the CDR3 is TGTGCCAGCAGTTTAGTAAGCGGAACTCCCTACGAGCAGTACTTC. Translating it yields CASSLVSGTPYEQYF. The chain couples TRBV27 to TRBJ2-7; the D gene is possibly TRBD2 (5 bases). Trimming removed 2 bases from V and 2 bases from J, with 13 bases in between. The CDR3 runs to 15 residues. CDR1 is MNHEY, CDR2 SMNVEV, per germline (reference sequence).

This chain links TRBV5-1 with TRBJ2-7, with 13 positions matching TRBD2. Germline CDR1 and CDR2: SGHRS and YFSETQ. The CDR3 contains 15 residues. With V trimmed by 1 base and J by 5 bases, 3 bases remained unmatched. CDR3 protein: CASSLRTSGSNEQYF. The DNA of the CDR3 is TGCGCCAGCAGCTTGAGGACTAGCGGGAGCAACGAGCAGTACTTC.

The chain uses TRBV7-6 and TRBJ1-4; tentatively, D is TRBD1 (5 bases). V lost 5 bases and J lost 7, with 17 bases in between. Germline values: CDR1 SGHVS, CDR2 FNYEAQ. The CDR3 is 15 residues long. The chain's CDR3 is CASSLGTFRREKLFF. Written as DNA, the CDR3 is TGTGCCAGCAGCCTAGGGACCTTCCGCCGTGAAAAACTGTTTTTT.

The chain has TRBV29-1 and TRBJ1-2; no definite D call. CDR1 and CDR2 (germline): SQVTM, ANQGSEA. This CDR3 region has 11 residues. Deletions cut 7 bases from V and 6 bases from J, with 12 bases between. The CDR3 DNA sequence: TGCAGCGCTAATCCTATTGATGGCTACACCTTC. Protein product: CSANPIDGYTF.

This sequence joins TRBV19 and TRBJ1-5; D unclear. This CDR3 is 12 amino acids long. The V gene's germline CDR1 is LNHDA and CDR2 SQIVND (reference sequence). V lost 3 bases and J lost 6, with 6 bases in between. CDR3 residues: CASSIAVQPQHF. The CDR3 nucleotides read TGTGCCAGTAGTATCGCGGTTCAGCCCCAGCATTTT.

V gene TRBV21-1 combines with J gene TRBJ2-7. TRBV21-1 is recorded as a pseudogene. This CDR3 region has 15 residues. CDR3 protein: CASSKYRGVGYEQYF. The CDR3 bases are TGTGCCAGCAGCAAATATCGAGGGGTTGGCTACGAGCAGTACTTC.

Of note for this clone: A much larger clonotype is one base distant, so this may be a read error. The chain uses TRBV30 and TRBJ2-7; the D gene is possibly TRBD2 (5 bases). The CDR3 covers 12 residues. Germline V lookup: CDR1 GTSNPN, CDR2 SVGIG (reference sequence). The CDR3 loop is CARSVVGSEQYF. The CDR3 bases are TGTGCCCGGAGTGTCGTAGGGAGCGAGCAGTACTTC.

This clone has more than one count but fewer than ten. CDR3 amino acids: CASSKTGVGQPQHF. CDR3 sequence (DNA): TGTGCCAGTAGTAAGACAGGCGTGGGTCAGCCCCAGCATTTT. V usage is TRBV19 and J usage is TRBJ1-5; the D gene is possibly TRBD1 (6 bases). V lost 4 bases, J lost 6 bases, and 13 bases lay in between. The germline gives CDR1 LNHDA, CDR2 SQIVND (reference sequence). This CDR3 has 14 amino acids.

This clone was counted ten times or more. CDR3 sequence: CAWSAYDWVSYNEQFF. Here the CDR3 DNA reads TGTGCCTGGAGTGCCTACGACTGGGTCTCCTACAATGAGCAGTTCTTC. This sequence joins TRBV30 and TRBJ2-1; D not resolved. CDR1 and CDR2 (germline): GTSNPN, SVGIG (reference sequence). The CDR3 is 16 amino acids. Deletions cut 1 base from V and 0 bases from J, with 13 bases between.

The J gene is TRBJ1-1, the V gene TRBV7-8; no firm D call. Between the trimmed V and J ends, which lost 5 bases and 0 bases, there was a span of 10 bases. Germline V lookup: CDR1 SGHVS, CDR2 FQNEAQ. This CDR3 is 14 amino acids long. The CDR3 DNA reads TGTGCCAGCAGCAGCAGCGGACTGAACACTGAAGCTTTCTTT. Residues: CASSSSGLNTEAFF.

The chain uses TRBV6-5 and TRBJ1-3; no reliable D call. CDR1 and CDR2 (germline): MNHEY, SVGAGI. This CDR3 region has 11 residues. With 8 bases removed from V and 3 bases from J, the gap between germline ends came to 5 bases. The CDR3 nucleotides are TGTGCCAGCCGATATGGAAACACCATATATTTT. Protein product: CASRYGNTIYF.

This clone was seen a few times. V and J are TRBV10-3 and TRBJ2-1; 10 positions agree with TRBD2. The CDR3 totals 16 residues. Per germline, CDR1 ENHRY and CDR2 SYGVKD. J lost 3 bases, V lost 4 bases, and 6 bases had no gene match. The CDR3 region is CAISGVAGGDYNEQFF. The DNA of the CDR3 is TGTGCCATCAGTGGAGTAGCGGGAGGCGACTACAATGAGCAGTTCTTC.

The V gene is TRBV5-4, the J gene TRBJ2-5; D gene ambiguous. The germline gives CDR1 SGHNT, CDR2 YYREEE (reference sequence). Trimming left V 0 bases short and J 5 bases short, with 11 bases between. This CDR3 comprises 14 residues. CDR3 in DNA: TGTGCCAGCAGCTTGGAGGTGGGTGGCGAGACCCAGTACTTC. This translates into CASSLEVGGETQYF.

This chain links TRBV13 with TRBJ2-5; D gene unclear. Trimming left V 5 bases short and J 5 bases short, with 15 bases between. CDR3 length: 14 residues. The germline CDR1 and CDR2 sequences are PRHDT and FYEKMQ (reference sequence). The CDR3 DNA follows: TGTGCCAGCAGCCAACAGAGCTTCTGGGAGACCCAGTACTTC. Amino acid sequence: CASSQQSFWETQYF.

This clone was detected a few times. The CDR3 coding sequence is TGTGCCAGCAGCTTAGGCCCGGGCGGGGGGTACGAGCAGTACTTC. It is translated as CASSLGPGGGYEQYF. The V gene is TRBV7-3, the J gene TRBJ2-7, with TRBD2 identical over 8 bases. Germline loops: CDR1 SGHTA, CDR2 FQGTGA. The CDR3 consists of 15 residues. The V gene end was trimmed by 2 bases and the J gene end by 4 bases; junction bases not matched to a gene: 7.

The chain recombines TRBV7-9 with TRBJ2-3, with 8 bases that match TRBD2. There are 19 residues in the CDR3. CDR1 and CDR2 from the germline V gene are SEHNR and FQNEAQ (reference sequence). Losses at the gene ends were 4 bases for V and 6 bases for J; bases not matched to a gene: 21. CDR3 DNA sequence: TGTGCCAGCAGCTCCCGGGAGGGACCTAGTCAGCGACCACTTGATACGCAGTATTTT. Encoded protein: CASSSREGPSQRPLDTQYF.

The chain recombines TRBV25-1 with TRBJ1-3; D not certain. Germline V gene data show CDR1 as MGHDK and CDR2 as SYGVNS. This CDR3 region has 14 residues. Trimming left V 6 bases short and J 0 bases short, with 9 bases between. CDR3 DNA sequence: TGTGCCAGCAGCGCCAGGATCTCTGGAAACACCATATATTTT. The encoded protein is CASSARISGNTIYF.

The chain carries TRBV4-1 and TRBJ1-4; D call uncertain. Germline V gene data show CDR1 as MGHRA and CDR2 as YSYEKL. Trimming removed 1 base from V and 10 bases from J, with 19 bases in between. The length of the CDR3 is 16 residues. CDR3 nucleotides: TGCGCCAGCAGCCAAGGACCTACGGGTGTCTCAGGAAAACTGTTTTTT. Residues: CASSQGPTGVSGKLFF.

This clone was found a few times. The rearrangement links TRBV28 to TRBJ1-5; D unclear. Trimming shortened V by 5 bases and J by 10 bases, and 15 bases separated the two germline ends. The CDR3 extends over 13 amino acids. Per germline, CDR1 MDHEN and CDR2 SYDVKM. The CDR3 protein is CASSALAGEPQHF. CDR3 DNA sequence: TGTGCCAGCAGTGCCCTGGCAGGTGAACCCCAGCATTTT.

The V call is TRBV5-1, the J call TRBJ2-1, with TRBD2 matching over 15 bases. The CDR3 length is 18 residues. Per the germline V gene, CDR1 is SGHRS and CDR2 is YFSETQ. The J segment lost 7 bases and the V segment lost 0 bases, leaving 8 bases of the junction unmatched. The CDR3 is CASSLGTSGRALWNEQFF. The CDR3 DNA sequence: TGCGCCAGCAGCTTGGGGACTAGCGGGAGGGCTCTTTGGAATGAGCAGTTCTTC. Drawing the rest from reference TRBV5-1 and TRBJ2-1, the complete variable domain is KAGVTQTPRYLIKTRGQQVTLSCSPISGHRSVSWYQQTPGQGLQFLFEYFSETQRNKGNFPGRFSGRQFSNSRSEMNVSTLELGDSALYLCASSLGTSGRALWNEQFFGPGTRLTVL.

The V call is TRBV25-1, the J call TRBJ1-1; D unclear. The CDR3 is 12 amino acids. The V gene lost 8 bases and the J gene lost 1 base, with 8 bases spanning the gap. CDR1 MGHDK and CDR2 SYGVNS come from the germline V gene. CDR3 region: CASADRNTEAFF. Written as DNA, the CDR3 is TGTGCCAGCGCGGACCGGAACACTGAAGCTTTCTTT.

The chain carries TRBV5-1 and TRBJ2-1; D possibly matches TRBD1 or TRBD2 (6 bases each). The V and J ends lost 0 bases and 8 bases respectively, with 9 bases between them. The CDR3 consists of 13 residues. Germline V CDR1 and CDR2: SGHRS, YFSETQ. CDR3 amino acids: CASSLDRGDEQFF. The CDR3 DNA reads as TGCGCCAGCAGCTTGGATAGGGGGGATGAGCAGTTCTTC. Based on the CDR3 plus reference TRBV5-1 and TRBJ2-1, the full variable domain is KAGVTQTPRYLIKTRGQQVTLSCSPISGHRSVSWYQQTPGQGLQFLFEYFSETQRNKGNFPGRFSGRQFSNSRSEMNVSTLELGDSALYLCASSLDRGDEQFFGPGTRLTVL.

This sequence joins TRBV7-3 and TRBJ1-1; the D is unclear. Deletions cut 2 bases from V and 5 bases from J, with 9 bases between. The CDR3 consists of 13 residues. Germline V gives CDR1 SGHTA, CDR2 FQGTGA. For the CDR3, the DNA is TGTGCCAGCAGCTTAGGGTACCGGACTGAAGCTTTCTTT. It yields the protein CASSLGYRTEAFF.

CDR3 DNA sequence: TGTGCCATCAGTCCAGGGGGAGCGGGAGGTTACGAGCAGTACTTC. Amino acids: CAISPGGAGGYEQYF. The chain couples TRBV10-3 to TRBJ2-7, with 9 positions matching TRBD2. Germline CDR1 reads ENHRY; CDR2 reads SYGVKD. This CDR3 contains 15 residues. V lost 5 bases and J lost 4; bases outside the gene matches: 9.